This T cell receptor (beta chain) is drawn from a study of blood T cell repertoires in COVID-19. This CDR3 contains 16 residues. Germline assignment: CDR1 MNHEY and CDR2 SMNVEV (reference sequence). Trimming removed 6 bases at V and 3 bases at J, with 18 bases between. Using immunoSEQ multiplex PCR, the repertoire was profiled, and TCRdb retains in-frame clones only, with some absent. The sample comprises 300,000 to 350,000 clones, 75% to 90% of which are singletons, and about 5% rests with the top ten. The clonotype was recovered from a man under 40 who had recovered from COVID-19. V and J are TRBV27 and TRBJ1-3; a possible D gene is TRBD1 (5 bases). The material sequenced was PBMCs or T cells enriched from blood (not recorded which). This chain's CDR3 is CASRPSGGSVGNTIYF. In DNA form, the CDR3 reads TGTGCCAGCAGACCGTCGGGGGGATCAGTTGGAAACACCATATATTTT.